This entry lists 6 T cell receptor beta chains sequenced from one sample in a study of cytomegalovirus exposure and HLA in healthy donors. 13 Jbeta primers and 60 Vbeta primers were used for the PCR. Generated by immunoSEQ multiplex PCR, the TCRdb table keeps only in-frame clones and is missing some. The sample contains 150,000 to 200,000 clones, 70% to 80% of which appear only once. Sequencing input: PBMCs. The receptor source for this set is a woman in her thirties or forties in good health and CMV-seronegative.

The rearrangement uses TRBV10-3 and TRBJ1-2; TRBD1 agrees at 10 bases. Germline CDR1 reads ENHRY; CDR2 reads SYGVKD. Trimming at V came to 8 bases and at J to 8 bases, leaving 17 bases not matched to a gene. CDR3 length equals 16 residues. CDR3 bases: TGTGCCATCCGAGACGCCCAGACAGGGGGCTCGGGAGGCTACACCTTC. As protein: CAIRDAQTGGSGGYTF.

V usage is TRBV5-4 and J usage is TRBJ2-6, with a weak D call TRBD2 (5 bases). The V gene lost 0 bases and the J gene lost 2 bases, with 6 bases spanning the gap. The CDR3 covers 15 residues. Looked up from germline, CDR1 is SGHNT and CDR2 is YYREEE (reference sequence). CDR3 sequence (DNA): TGTGCCAGCAGCTTGGGAGGGCCTGGGGCCAACGTCCTGACTTTC. The encoded protein is CASSLGGPGANVLTF.

This CDR3 reads CASTLEDTQYF. Here the CDR3 DNA reads TGTGCCAGCACCCTAGAGGATACGCAGTATTTT. The chain couples TRBV28 to TRBJ2-3, with D uncertain. The CDR3 runs 11 residues. CDR1 and CDR2 from the germline V gene are MDHEN and SYDVKM. Between the trimmed V and J ends, which lost 7 bases and 6 bases, there was a span of 8 bases.

This clone turned up a few times. This sequence joins TRBV6-6 and TRBJ1-1; the D is unclear. Per the germline V gene, CDR1 is MNHNY and CDR2 is SVGAGI (reference sequence). Trimming removed 1 base from V and 0 bases from J, with 12 bases in between. This CDR3 is 16 amino acids long. The CDR3 protein is CASSYFSRGMNTEAFF. The CDR3 region has the DNA TGTGCCAGCAGTTACTTCTCCCGAGGGATGAACACTGAAGCTTTCTTT.

This sequence joins TRBV28 and TRBJ1-4, with 7 positions matching TRBD1. The CDR3 covers 14 residues. From germline, CDR1 is MDHEN and CDR2 SYDVKM. V was pared by 8 bases and J by 8 bases, with 11 bases of the junction left unmatched. CDR3 DNA sequence: TGTGCCAGCTCTCAAAGGACAGGCGTGGAAAAACTGTTTTTT. Translation: CASSQRTGVEKLFF. The full variable domain, completed using reference TRBV28 and TRBJ1-4, is DVKVTQSSRYLVKRTGEKVFLECVQDMDHENMFWYRQDPGLGLRLIYFSYDVKMKEKGDIPEGYSVSREKKERFSLILESASTNQTSMYLCASSQRTGVEKLFFGSGTQLSVL.

The chain joins TRBV5-1 to TRBJ2-7; tentative D call: TRBD1 (7 bases). V was shortened by 4 bases and J by 5 bases, with 16 bases between the two germline ends. Germline V gene data show CDR1 as SGHRS and CDR2 as YFSETQ. This CDR3 has 14 amino acids. The DNA of the CDR3 is TGCGCCAGCAGCCCCCAGGGGGGCAGGAACGAGCAGTACTTC. It codes for CASSPQGGRNEQYF.